A selection of T cell receptor beta chains follows, all from one sample in a study of cytomegalovirus exposure and HLA in healthy donors. Repertoires were generated with immunoSEQ multiplex PCR, while TCRdb's copy carries only in-frame clones and drops some. The data show under 65,000 clones, more than 65% seen once. Sequences were obtained from PBMCs. These receptors all come from a woman in her late teens or twenties in good health and CMV-seronegative. CDR3s include the opening cysteine and the closing phenylalanine or tryptophan. The order of the fields is CDR3 protein, V gene, J gene, D gene. D genes are given only for firm matches.

CDR3: CASSLPGTGSIYGYTF
V: TRBV5-4
J: TRBJ1-2
D: TRBD1

CDR3: CASSLGGAPTDEQFF
V: TRBV27
J: TRBJ2-1
D: NA

CDR3: CASSGGVTDTQYF
V: TRBV25-1
J: TRBJ2-3
D: TRBD2

CDR3: CASSMSGARQDYTF
V: TRBV19
J: TRBJ1-2
D: NA

CDR3: CAWRTENNSPLHF
V: TRBV30
J: TRBJ1-6
D: NA

CDR3: CASRPGTGNSPLHF
V: TRBV10-2
J: TRBJ1-6
D: TRBD1

CDR3: CASSFDRVTANEKLFF
V: TRBV5-8
J: TRBJ1-4
D: TRBD1

CDR3: CASTRGSTINEQFF
V: TRBV19
J: TRBJ2-1
D: TRBD1

CDR3: CATDLQTGGPRGNQPQHF
V: TRBV28
J: TRBJ1-5
D: NA

CDR3: CASSKTRQGDPDYGYTF
V: TRBV2
J: TRBJ1-2
D: TRBD1

CDR3: CASSLSQLADYNEQFF
V: TRBV5-1
J: TRBJ2-1
D: TRBD2

CDR3: CASSPTQGAVFGLFF
V: TRBV27
J: TRBJ1-4
D: TRBD1

CDR3: CASSPPRLAGLNEQFF
V: TRBV28
J: TRBJ2-1
D: TRBD2

CDR3: CATFRMGGAEQYF
V: TRBV7-6
J: TRBJ2-7
D: NA

CDR3: CASRGLAVNTGELFF
V: TRBV11-2
J: TRBJ2-2
D: TRBD2

CDR3: CAAGGLETQYF
V: TRBV6-5
J: TRBJ2-5
D: NA

CDR3: CSVGTGVHEQYF
V: TRBV29-1
J: TRBJ2-7
D: TRBD1

CDR3: CATYRGSGNTIYF
V: TRBV6-1
J: TRBJ1-3
D: TRBD1

CDR3: CASSFSRGLTEAFF
V: TRBV28
J: TRBJ1-1
D: NA

CDR3: CASSRVHRGGNEQYF
V: TRBV19
J: TRBJ2-7
D: NA

CDR3: CARVGTRRPTGSYNEQFF
V: TRBV21-1
J: TRBJ2-1
D: NA

CDR3: CASSLGLAGGTGELFF
V: TRBV7-3
J: TRBJ2-2
D: TRBD2

CDR3: CSAYRLKRHF
V: TRBV20-1
J: TRBJ1-6
D: NA

CDR3: CAIARTSVLSPGTQYF
V: TRBV27
J: TRBJ2-3
D: TRBD2

CDR3: CATSRDVIRVTYEQYF
V: TRBV15
J: TRBJ2-7
D: NA

CDR3: CASSEGSGANGLTF
V: TRBV6-4
J: TRBJ2-6
D: NA

CDR3: CASSFQGAGQPQHF
V: TRBV5-4
J: TRBJ1-5
D: TRBD1

CDR3: CASSVAETGVNEKLFF
V: TRBV9
J: TRBJ1-4
D: NA

CDR3: CASSDLPGQSSGANVLTF
V: TRBV9
J: TRBJ2-6
D: TRBD1

CDR3: CASSLGQGKLFF
V: TRBV28
J: TRBJ1-4
D: NA

CDR3: CASSLDGTSVYNEQFF
V: TRBV7-2
J: TRBJ2-1
D: TRBD2

CDR3: CASSQGPSGNTIYF
V: TRBV5-1
J: TRBJ1-3
D: NA

CDR3: CASSLDVSSEQFF
V: TRBV11-3
J: TRBJ2-1
D: NA

CDR3: CASSQDSSASYEQYF
V: TRBV4-1
J: TRBJ2-7
D: NA

CDR3: CSVGASGTDSTDTQYF
V: TRBV29-1
J: TRBJ2-3
D: TRBD2

CDR3: CASRGSDTTTNEKLFF
V: TRBV19
J: TRBJ1-4
D: NA

CDR3: CASSLPSGRAVEQYF
V: TRBV19
J: TRBJ2-7
D: TRBD2

CDR3: CARKGRDREADTQYF
V: TRBV9
J: TRBJ2-3
D: TRBD1

CDR3: CASSLALGQGYEQYF
V: TRBV7-2
J: TRBJ2-7
D: NA

CDR3: CASIGGNPSYEQYF
V: TRBV28
J: TRBJ2-7
D: NA

CDR3: CASSPGQAQNNGLTF
V: TRBV5-4
J: TRBJ2-6
D: TRBD1

CDR3: CASSFPSGGTSDEQFF
V: TRBV5-4
J: TRBJ2-1
D: TRBD2

CDR3: CASSQGAFNEKLFF
V: TRBV4-1
J: TRBJ1-4
D: NA

CDR3: CASSPVRGPNQPQHF
V: TRBV28
J: TRBJ1-5
D: NA